The entry that follows covers one TCR beta chain sequence. The data were obtained in a study of blood T cell repertoires in COVID-19. Study context: The United States, Italy and Spain supplied acute and convalescent COVID-19 samples.

Authors' processing steps: Reference gene primer amplification in the assay estimated nucleated cell counts. Libraries were prepared by immunoSEQ multiplex PCR; TCRdb keeps only in-frame clonotypes and omits some of them. That table furnishes V, J and clone size, whereas the DNA furnished D and trimming. The data contain 100,000 to 150,000 clones, approximately 91% of them singletons. This CDR3 has 16 residues. Looked up from germline, CDR1 is MNHNY and CDR2 is SVGAGI (reference sequence). V trimming: 6 bases; J trimming: 3 bases; junction bases outside the gene matches: 9. The sequence derives from an elderly woman with acute or convalescent COVID-19. The sequenced sample was peripheral blood. V and J are TRBV6-6 and TRBJ2-3, with TRBD1 matching over 10 bases. CDR3 amino acids: CASRTTGTGVTDTQYF. Written as DNA, the CDR3 is TGTGCCAGCAGAACTACCGGGACAGGGGTAACAGATACGCAGTATTTT.